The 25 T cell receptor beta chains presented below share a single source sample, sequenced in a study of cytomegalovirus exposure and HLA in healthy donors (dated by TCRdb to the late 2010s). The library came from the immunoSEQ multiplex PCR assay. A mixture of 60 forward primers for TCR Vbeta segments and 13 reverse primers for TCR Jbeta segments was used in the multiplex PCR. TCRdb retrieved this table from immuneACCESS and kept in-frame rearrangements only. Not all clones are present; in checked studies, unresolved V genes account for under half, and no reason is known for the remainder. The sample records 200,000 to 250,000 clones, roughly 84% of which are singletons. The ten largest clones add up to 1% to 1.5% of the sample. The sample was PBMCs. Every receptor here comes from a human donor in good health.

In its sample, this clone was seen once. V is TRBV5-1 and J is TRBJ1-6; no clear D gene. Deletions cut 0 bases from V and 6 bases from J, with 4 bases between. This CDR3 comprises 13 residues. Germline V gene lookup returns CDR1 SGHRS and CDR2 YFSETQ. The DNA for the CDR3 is TGCGCCAGCAGCTTGGTCGGTAATTCACCCCTCCACTTT. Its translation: CASSLVGNSPLHF.

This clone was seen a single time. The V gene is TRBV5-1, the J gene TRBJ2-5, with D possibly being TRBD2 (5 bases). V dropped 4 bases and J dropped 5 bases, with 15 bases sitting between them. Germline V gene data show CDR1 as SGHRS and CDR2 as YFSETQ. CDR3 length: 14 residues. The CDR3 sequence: CASSPGVPRETQYF. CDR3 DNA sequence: TGCGCCAGCAGCCCCGGGGTTCCCCGTGAGACCCAGTACTTC.

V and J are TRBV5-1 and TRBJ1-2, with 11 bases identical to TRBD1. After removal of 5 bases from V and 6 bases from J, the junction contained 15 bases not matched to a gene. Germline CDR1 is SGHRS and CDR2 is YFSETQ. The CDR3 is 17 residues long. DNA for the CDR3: TGCGCCAGCAGTTTACCTCCCGGGACAGGGGGTTCGGATGGCTACACCTTC. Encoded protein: CASSLPPGTGGSDGYTF.

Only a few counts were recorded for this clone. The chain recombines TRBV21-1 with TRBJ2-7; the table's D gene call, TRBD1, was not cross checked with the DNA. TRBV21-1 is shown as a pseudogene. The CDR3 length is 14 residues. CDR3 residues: CASSNPAGTYEQYF. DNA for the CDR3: TGTGCCAGCAGCAACCCCGCAGGTACCTACGAGCAGTACTTC.

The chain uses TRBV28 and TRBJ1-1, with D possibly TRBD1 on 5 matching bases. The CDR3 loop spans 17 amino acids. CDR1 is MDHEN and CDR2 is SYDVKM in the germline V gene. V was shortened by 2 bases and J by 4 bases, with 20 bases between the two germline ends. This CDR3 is CASSLRSFLQGATEAFF. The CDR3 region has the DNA TGTGCCAGCAGTTTAAGGTCGTTTCTCCAGGGCGCCACTGAAGCTTTCTTT.

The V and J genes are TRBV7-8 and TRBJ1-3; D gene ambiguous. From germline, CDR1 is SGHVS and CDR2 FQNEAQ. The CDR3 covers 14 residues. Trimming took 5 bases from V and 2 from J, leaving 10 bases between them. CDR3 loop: CASSPRVAGNTIYF. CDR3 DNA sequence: TGTGCCAGCAGCCCGAGAGTTGCTGGAAACACCATATATTTT.

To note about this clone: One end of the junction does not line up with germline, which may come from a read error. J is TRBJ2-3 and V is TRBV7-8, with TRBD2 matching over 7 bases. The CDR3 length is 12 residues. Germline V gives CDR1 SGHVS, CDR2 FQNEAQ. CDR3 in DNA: TGCGCGGGGCGGGAGTACACAGATACGCAGTATTTT. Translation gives CAGREYTDTQYF.

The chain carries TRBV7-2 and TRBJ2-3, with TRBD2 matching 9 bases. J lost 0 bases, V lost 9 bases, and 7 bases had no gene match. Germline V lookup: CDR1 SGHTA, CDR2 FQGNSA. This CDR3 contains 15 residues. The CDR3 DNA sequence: TGTGCCAGTCTAGCGGGAATTGGTAGCACAGATACGCAGTATTTT. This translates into CASLAGIGSTDTQYF.

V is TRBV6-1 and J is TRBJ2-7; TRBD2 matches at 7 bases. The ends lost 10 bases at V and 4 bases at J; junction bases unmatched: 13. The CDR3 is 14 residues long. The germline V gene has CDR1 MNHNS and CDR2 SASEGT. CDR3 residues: CATYPRGGRYEQYF. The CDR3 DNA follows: TGTGCCACCTACCCTCGGGGAGGGCGGTACGAGCAGTACTTC.

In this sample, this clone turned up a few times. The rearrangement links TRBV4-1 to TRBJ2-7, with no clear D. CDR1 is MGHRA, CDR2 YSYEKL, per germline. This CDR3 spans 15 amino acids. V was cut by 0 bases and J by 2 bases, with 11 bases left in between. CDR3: CASSQESNPPYEQYF. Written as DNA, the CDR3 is TGCGCCAGCAGCCAAGAAAGCAACCCCCCCTACGAGCAGTACTTC.

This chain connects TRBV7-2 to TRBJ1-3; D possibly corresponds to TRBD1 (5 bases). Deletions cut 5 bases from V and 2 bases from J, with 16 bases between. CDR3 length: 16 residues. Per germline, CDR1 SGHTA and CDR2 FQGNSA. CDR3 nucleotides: TGTGCCAGCAGCCTCATTCTGGGGGGTACTGGAAACACCATATATTTT. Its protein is CASSLILGGTGNTIYF.

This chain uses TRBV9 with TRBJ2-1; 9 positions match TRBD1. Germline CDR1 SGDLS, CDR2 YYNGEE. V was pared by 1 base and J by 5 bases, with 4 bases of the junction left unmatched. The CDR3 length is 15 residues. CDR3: CASSVRGTGNNEQFF. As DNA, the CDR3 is TGTGCCAGCAGCGTACGAGGGACAGGGAACAATGAGCAGTTCTTC.

CDR3 coding DNA: TGTGCCAGCAGTTTGCGAGTGGTAAGTAGTGAGCAGTTCTTC. It specifies CASSLRVVSSEQFF. The rearrangement joins TRBV27 to TRBJ2-1; no firm D call. Germline V lookup: CDR1 MNHEY, CDR2 SMNVEV (reference sequence). This CDR3 is 14 amino acids long. V dropped 3 bases and J dropped 9 bases, with 15 bases sitting between them.

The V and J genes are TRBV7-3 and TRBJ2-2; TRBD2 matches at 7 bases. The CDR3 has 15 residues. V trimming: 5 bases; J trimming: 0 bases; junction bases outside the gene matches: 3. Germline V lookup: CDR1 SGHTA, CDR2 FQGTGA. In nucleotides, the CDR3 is TGTGCCAGCAGCCCAGCGGGACCGAACACCGGGGAGCTGTTTTTT. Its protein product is CASSPAGPNTGELFF.

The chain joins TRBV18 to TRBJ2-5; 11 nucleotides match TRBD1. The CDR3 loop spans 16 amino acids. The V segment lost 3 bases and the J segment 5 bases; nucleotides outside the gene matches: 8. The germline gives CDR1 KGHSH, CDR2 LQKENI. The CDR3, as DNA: TGTGCCAGCTCACCGATGAGGACAGGGGGCCAGGAGACCCAGTACTTC. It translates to CASSPMRTGGQETQYF. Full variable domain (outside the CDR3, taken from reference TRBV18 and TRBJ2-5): NAGVMQNPRHLVRRRGQEARLRCSPMKGHSHVYWYRQLPEEGLKFMVYLQKENIIDESGMPKERFSAEFPKEGPSILRIQQVVRGDSAAYFCASSPMRTGGQETQYFGPGTRLLVL.

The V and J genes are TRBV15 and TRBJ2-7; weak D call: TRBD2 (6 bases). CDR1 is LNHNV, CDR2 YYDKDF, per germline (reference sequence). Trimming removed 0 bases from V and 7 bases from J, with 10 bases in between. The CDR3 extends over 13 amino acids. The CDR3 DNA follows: TGTGCCACCAGCAGAGATCGGGGGAGGGAGCAGTACTTC. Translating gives CATSRDRGREQYF.

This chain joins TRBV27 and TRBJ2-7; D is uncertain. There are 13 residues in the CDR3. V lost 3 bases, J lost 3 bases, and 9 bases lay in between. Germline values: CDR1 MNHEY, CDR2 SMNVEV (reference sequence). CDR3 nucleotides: TGTGCCAGCAGTTTCAGGTCCCACTACGAGCAGTACTTC. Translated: CASSFRSHYEQYF.

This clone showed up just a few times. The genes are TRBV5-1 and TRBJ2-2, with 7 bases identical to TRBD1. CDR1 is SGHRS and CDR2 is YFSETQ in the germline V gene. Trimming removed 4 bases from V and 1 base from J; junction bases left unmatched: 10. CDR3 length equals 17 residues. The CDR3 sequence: CASSEGARQMNTGELFF. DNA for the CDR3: TGCGCCAGCAGCGAGGGGGCACGGCAGATGAACACCGGGGAGCTGTTTTTT.

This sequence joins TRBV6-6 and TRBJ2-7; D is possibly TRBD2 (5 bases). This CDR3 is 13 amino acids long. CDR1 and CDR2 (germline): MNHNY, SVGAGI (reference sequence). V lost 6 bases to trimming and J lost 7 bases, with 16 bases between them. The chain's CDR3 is CASRLTEGSEQYF. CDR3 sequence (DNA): TGTGCCAGCAGACTCACAGAGGGCTCTGAGCAGTACTTC.

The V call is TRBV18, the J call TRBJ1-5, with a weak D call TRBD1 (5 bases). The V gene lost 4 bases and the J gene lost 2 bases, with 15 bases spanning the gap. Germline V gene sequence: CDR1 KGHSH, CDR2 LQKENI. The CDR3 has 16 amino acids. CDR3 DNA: TGTGCCAGCTCACAACCGGAGGGCAGGGGCAATCAGCCCCAGCATTTT. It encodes CASSQPEGRGNQPQHF. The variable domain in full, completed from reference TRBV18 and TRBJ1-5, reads NAGVMQNPRHLVRRRGQEARLRCSPMKGHSHVYWYRQLPEEGLKFMVYLQKENIIDESGMPKERFSAEFPKEGPSILRIQQVVRGDSAAYFCASSQPEGRGNQPQHFGDGTRLSIL.

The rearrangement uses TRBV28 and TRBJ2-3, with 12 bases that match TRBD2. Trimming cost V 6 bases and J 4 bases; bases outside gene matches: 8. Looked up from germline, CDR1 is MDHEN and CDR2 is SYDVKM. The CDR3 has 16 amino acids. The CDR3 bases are TGTGCCAGCAGCCCCCGGACTAGCGGGACCGCAGATACGCAGTATTTT. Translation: CASSPRTSGTADTQYF.

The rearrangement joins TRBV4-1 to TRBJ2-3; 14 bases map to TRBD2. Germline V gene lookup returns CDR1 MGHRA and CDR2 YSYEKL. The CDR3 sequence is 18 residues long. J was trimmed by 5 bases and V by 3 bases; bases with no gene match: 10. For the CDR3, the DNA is TGCGCCAGCAGCCACCCCCCGGGGACTAGCGGGAGAGGAGATACGCAGTATTTT. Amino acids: CASSHPPGTSGRGDTQYF.

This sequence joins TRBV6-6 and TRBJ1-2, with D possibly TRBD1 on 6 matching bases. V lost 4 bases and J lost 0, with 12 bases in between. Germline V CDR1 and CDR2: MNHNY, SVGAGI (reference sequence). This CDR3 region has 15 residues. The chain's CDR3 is CASSSTGPSNYGYTF. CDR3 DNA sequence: TGTGCCAGCAGTTCAACAGGGCCTTCTAACTATGGCTACACCTTC.

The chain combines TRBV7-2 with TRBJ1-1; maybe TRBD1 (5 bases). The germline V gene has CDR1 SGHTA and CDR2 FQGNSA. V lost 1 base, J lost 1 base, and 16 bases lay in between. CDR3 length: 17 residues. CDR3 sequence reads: CASSLVATGGGNTEAFF. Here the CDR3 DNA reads TGTGCCAGCAGCTTAGTAGCAACAGGTGGCGGGAACACTGAAGCTTTCTTT.

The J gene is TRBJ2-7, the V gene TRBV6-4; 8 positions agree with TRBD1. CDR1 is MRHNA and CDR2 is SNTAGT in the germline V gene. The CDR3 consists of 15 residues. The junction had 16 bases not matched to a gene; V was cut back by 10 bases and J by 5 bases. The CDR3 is CANILSPGQAHEQYF. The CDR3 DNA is TGTGCCAACATCCTAAGTCCGGGACAGGCTCACGAGCAGTACTTC.